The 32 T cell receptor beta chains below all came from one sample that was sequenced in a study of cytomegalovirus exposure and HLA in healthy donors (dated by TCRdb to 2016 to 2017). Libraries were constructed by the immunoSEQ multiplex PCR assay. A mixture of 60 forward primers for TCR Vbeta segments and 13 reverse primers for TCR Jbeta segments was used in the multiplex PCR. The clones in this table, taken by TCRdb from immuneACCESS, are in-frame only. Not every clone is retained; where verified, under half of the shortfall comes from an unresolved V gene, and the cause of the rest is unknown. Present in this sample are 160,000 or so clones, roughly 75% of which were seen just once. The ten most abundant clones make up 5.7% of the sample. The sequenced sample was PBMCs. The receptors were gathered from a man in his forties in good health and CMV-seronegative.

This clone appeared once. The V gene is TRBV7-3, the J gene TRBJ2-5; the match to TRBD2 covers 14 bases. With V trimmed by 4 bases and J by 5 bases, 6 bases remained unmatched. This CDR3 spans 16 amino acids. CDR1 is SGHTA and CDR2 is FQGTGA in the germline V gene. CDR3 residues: CASSSGLAGVEETQYF. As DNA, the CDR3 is TGTGCCAGCAGCTCGGGACTAGCGGGAGTGGAGGAGACCCAGTACTTC.

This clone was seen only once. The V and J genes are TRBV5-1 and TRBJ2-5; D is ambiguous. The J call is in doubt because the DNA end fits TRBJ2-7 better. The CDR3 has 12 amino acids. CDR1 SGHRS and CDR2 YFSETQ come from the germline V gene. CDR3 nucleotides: TGCGCCAGCAGCTTAACGGACTACGAGCAGTACTTC. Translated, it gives CASSLTDYEQYF.

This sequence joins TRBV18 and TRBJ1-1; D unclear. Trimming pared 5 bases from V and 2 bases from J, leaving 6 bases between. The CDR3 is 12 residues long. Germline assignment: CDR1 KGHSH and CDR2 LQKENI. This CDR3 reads CASSYVNTEAFF. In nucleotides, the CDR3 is TGTGCCAGCTCATATGTAAACACTGAAGCTTTCTTT.

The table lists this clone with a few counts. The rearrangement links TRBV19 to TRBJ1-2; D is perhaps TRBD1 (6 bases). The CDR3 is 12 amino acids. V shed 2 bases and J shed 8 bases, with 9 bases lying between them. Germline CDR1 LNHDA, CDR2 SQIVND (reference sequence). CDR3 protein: CASSITGTGYTF. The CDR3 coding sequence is TGTGCCAGTAGTATAACCGGGACAGGCTACACCTTC.

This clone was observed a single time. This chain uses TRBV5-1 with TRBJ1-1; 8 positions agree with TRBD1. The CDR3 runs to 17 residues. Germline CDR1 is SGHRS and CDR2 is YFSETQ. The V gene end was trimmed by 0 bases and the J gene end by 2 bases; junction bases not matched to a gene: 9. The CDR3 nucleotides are TGCGCCAGCAGCTTGGGCCAGGGGGCGAGAGGCAACACTGAAGCTTTCTTT. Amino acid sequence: CASSLGQGARGNTEAFF.

CDR3 in amino acids: CASSQEPAYEQYF. CDR3 coding DNA: TGCGCCAGCAGCCAAGAGCCGGCCTACGAGCAGTACTTC. The rearrangement links TRBV4-1 to TRBJ2-7; D gene unclear. V lost 0 bases to trimming and J lost 2 bases, with 5 bases between them. There are 13 residues in the CDR3. Germline values: CDR1 MGHRA, CDR2 YSYEKL.

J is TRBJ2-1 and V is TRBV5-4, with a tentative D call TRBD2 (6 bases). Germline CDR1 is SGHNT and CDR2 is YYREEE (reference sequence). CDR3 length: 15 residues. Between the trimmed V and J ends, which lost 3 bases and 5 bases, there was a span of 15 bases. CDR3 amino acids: CASSSAGTSNNEQFF. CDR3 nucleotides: TGTGCCAGCAGCTCCGCCGGGACTTCCAACAATGAGCAGTTCTTC.

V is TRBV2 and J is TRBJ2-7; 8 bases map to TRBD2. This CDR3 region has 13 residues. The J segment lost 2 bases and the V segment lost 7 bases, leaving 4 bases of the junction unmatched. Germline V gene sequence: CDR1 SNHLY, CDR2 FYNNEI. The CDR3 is CASTRTSPYEQYF. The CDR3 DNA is TGTGCCAGCACCAGGACTAGCCCCTACGAGCAGTACTTC.

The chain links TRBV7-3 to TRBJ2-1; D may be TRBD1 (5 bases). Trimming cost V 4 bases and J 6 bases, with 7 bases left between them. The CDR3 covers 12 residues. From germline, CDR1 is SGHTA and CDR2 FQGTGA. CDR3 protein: CASSSQGNEQFF. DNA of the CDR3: TGTGCCAGCAGCTCGCAGGGCAATGAGCAGTTCTTC.

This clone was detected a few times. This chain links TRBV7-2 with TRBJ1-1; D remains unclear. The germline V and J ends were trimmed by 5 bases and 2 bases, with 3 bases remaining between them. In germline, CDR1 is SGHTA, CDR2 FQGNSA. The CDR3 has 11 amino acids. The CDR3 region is CASSLNTEAFF. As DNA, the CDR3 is TGTGCCAGCAGCCTAAACACTGAAGCTTTCTTT.

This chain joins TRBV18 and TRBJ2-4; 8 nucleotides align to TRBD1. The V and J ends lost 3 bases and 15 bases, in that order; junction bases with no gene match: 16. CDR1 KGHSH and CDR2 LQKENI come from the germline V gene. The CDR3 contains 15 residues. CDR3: CASSPLDSRDRRWYF. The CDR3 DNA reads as TGTGCCAGCTCACCTTTAGACTCCCGGGACAGGCGGTGGTACTTC.

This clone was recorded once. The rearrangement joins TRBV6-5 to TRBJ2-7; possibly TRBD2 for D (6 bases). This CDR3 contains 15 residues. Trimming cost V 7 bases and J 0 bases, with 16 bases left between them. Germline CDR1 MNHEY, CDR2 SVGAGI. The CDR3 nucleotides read TGTGCCAGCACCCCATACGACGGGAGCTCCTACGAGCAGTACTTC. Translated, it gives CASTPYDGSSYEQYF.

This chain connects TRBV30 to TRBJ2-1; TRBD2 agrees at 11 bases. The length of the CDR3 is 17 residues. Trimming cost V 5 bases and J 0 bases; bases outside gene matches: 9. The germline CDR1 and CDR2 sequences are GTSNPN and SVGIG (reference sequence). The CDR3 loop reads CAWRRLAGGSSYNEQFF. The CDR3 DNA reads TGTGCCTGGCGGAGGCTAGCGGGAGGAAGCTCCTACAATGAGCAGTTCTTC.

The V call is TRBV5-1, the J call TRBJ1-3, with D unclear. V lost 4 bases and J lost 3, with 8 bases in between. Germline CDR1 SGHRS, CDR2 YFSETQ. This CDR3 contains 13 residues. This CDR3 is CASSLTIGNTIYF. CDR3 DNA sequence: TGCGCCAGCAGCCTAACCATTGGAAACACCATATATTTT.

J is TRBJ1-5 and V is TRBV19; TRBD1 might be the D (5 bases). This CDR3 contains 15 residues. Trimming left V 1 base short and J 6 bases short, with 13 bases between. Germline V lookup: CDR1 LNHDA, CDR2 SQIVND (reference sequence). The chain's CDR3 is CASSIVTAKSQPQHF. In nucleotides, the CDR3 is TGTGCCAGTAGTATAGTGACAGCAAAAAGTCAGCCCCAGCATTTT.

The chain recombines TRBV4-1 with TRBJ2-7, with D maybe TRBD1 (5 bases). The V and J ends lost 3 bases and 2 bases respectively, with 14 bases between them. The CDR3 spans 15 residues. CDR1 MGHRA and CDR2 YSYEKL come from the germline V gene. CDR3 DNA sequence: TGCGCCAGCAGCCAGGAAGACAGAGAAACCTACGAGCAGTACTTC. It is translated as CASSQEDRETYEQYF.

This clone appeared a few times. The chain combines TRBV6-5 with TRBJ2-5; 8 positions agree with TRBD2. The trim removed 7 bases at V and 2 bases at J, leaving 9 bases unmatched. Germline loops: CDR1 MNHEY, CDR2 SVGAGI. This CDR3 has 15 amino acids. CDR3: CASNRGGRGQETQYF. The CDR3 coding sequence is TGTGCCAGCAACCGGGGGGGTCGGGGGCAAGAGACCCAGTACTTC.

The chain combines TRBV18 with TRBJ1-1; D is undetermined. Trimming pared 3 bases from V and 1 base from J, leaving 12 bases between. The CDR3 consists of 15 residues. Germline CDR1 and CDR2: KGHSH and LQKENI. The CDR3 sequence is CASSPGPAENTEAFF. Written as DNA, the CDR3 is TGTGCCAGCTCACCGGGTCCAGCGGAGAACACTGAAGCTTTCTTT.

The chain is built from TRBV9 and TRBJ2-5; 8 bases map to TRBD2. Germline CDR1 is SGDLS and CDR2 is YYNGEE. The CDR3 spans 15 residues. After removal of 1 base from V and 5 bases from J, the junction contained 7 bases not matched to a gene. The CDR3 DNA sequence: TGTGCCAGCAGCGTAACTAGCGGACCGGGGGAGACCCAGTACTTC. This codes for CASSVTSGPGETQYF.

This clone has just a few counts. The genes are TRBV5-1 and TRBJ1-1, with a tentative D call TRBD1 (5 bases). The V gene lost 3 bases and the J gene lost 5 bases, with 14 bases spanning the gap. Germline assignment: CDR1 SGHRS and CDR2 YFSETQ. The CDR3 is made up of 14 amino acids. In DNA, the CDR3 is TGCGCCAGCAGCTGGGGGGGGGTCCCTACTGAAGCTTTCTTT. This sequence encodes CASSWGGVPTEAFF.

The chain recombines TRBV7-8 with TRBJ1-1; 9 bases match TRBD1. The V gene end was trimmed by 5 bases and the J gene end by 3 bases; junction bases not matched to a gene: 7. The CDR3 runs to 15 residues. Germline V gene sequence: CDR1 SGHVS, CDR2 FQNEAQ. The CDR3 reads CASSAGQGFHTEAFF. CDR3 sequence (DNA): TGTGCCAGCAGCGCGGGACAGGGTTTTCACACTGAAGCTTTCTTT.

The CDR3 DNA reads TGCGCCAGCCGGGACAGACTCTATGGCTACACCTTC. Translation gives CASRDRLYGYTF. V is TRBV4-1 and J is TRBJ1-2; the match to TRBD1 covers 7 bases. From germline, CDR1 is MGHRA and CDR2 YSYEKL. The CDR3 is 12 residues long. Germline trimming cut 8 bases from V and 4 bases from J; bases unmatched to any gene: 4.

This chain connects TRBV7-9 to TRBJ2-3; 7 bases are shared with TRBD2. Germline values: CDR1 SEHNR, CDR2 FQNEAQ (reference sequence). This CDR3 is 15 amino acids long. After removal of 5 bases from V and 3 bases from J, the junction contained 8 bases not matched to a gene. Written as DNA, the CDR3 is TGTGCCAGCAGCAATACCCAGCGGGGAACAGATACGCAGTATTTT. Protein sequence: CASSNTQRGTDTQYF.

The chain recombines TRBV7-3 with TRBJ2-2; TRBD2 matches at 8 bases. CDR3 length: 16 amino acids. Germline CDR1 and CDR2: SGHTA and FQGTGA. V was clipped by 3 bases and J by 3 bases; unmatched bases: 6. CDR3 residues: CASSFYGRADTGELFF. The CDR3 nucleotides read TGTGCCAGCAGCTTTTACGGGAGGGCGGACACCGGGGAGCTGTTTTTT.

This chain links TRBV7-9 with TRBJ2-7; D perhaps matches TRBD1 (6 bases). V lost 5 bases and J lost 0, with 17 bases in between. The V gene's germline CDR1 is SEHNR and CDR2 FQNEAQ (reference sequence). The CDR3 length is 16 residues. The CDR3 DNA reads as TGTGCCAGCAGCCAAGCCAGACAGGAGAGCTCCTACGAGCAGTACTTC. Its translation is CASSQARQESSYEQYF. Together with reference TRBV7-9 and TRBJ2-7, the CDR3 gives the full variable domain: DTGVSQNPRHKITKRGQNVTFRCDPISEHNRLYWYRQTLGQGPEFLTYFQNEAQLEKSRLLSDRFSAERPKGSFSTLEIQRTEQGDSAMYLCASSQARQESSYEQYFGPGTRLTVT.

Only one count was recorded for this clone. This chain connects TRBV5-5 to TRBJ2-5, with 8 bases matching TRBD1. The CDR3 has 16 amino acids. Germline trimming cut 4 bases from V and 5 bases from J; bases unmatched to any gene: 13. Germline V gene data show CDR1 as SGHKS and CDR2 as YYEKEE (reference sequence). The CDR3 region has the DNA TGTGCCAGCAGCGGCACCGGGACAGGCCTTCGGGAGACCCAGTACTTC. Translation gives CASSGTGTGLRETQYF.

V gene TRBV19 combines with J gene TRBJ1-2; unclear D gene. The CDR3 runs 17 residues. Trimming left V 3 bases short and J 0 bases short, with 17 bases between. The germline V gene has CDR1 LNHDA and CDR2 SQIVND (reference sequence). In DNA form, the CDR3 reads TGTGCCAGTAGTATCAGGCAATATGGCTTTGCTAACTATGGCTACACCTTC. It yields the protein CASSIRQYGFANYGYTF.

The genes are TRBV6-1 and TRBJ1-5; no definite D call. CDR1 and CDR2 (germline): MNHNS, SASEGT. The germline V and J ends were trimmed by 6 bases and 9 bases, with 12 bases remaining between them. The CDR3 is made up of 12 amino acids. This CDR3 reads CASRMELAPQHF. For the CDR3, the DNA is TGTGCCAGCAGGATGGAGTTGGCGCCCCAGCATTTT.

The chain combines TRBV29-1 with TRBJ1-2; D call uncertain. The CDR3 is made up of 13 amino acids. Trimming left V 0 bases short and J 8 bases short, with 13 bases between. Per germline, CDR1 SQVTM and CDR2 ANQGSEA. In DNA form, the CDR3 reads TGCAGCGTTGAAGATCCGGGGTCCGGGGGCTACACCTTC. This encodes CSVEDPGSGGYTF.

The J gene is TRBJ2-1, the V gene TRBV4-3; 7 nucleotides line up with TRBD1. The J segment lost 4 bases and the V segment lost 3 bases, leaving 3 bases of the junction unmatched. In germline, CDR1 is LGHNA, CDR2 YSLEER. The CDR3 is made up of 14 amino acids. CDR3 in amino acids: CASSQTGSYNEQFF. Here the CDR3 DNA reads TGCGCCAGCAGCCAGACAGGGTCATACAATGAGCAGTTCTTC.

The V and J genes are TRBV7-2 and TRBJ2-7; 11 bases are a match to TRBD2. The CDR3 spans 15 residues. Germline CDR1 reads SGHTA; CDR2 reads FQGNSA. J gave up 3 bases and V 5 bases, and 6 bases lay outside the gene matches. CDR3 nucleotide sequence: TGTGCCAGCAGCCCTGGGGGACTAGCGGTCTACGAGCAGTACTTC. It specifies CASSPGGLAVYEQYF. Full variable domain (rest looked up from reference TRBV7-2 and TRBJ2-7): GAGVSQSPSNKVTEKGKDVELRCDPISGHTALYWYRQSLGQGLEFLIYFQGNSAPDKSGLPSDRFSAERTGGSVSTLTIQRTQQEDSAVYLCASSPGGLAVYEQYFGPGTRLTVT.

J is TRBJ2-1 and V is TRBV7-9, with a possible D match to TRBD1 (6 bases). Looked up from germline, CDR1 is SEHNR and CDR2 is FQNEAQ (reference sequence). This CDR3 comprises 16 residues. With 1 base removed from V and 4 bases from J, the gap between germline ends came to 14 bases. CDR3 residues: CASSLVGQGMYNEQFF. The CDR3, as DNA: TGTGCCAGCAGCTTAGTTGGGCAGGGGATGTACAATGAGCAGTTCTTC.